This entry lists 23 T cell receptor beta chains sequenced from one sample in a study of OX40 agonist ivuxolimab in advanced cancers. Profiled with immunoSEQ multiplex PCR; TCRdb holds only in-frame clones, not every one. The repertoire holds just under 85,000 clones, 84% seen once, with roughly 2.7% in the top ten. Sequencing used CD4+ or CD8+ T cells sorted from blood, obtained in a trial of the OX40 agonist ivuxolimab. These receptor sequences come from an adult with an advanced solid tumor such as melanoma, head and neck, liver or kidney cancer.

The rearrangement uses TRBV2 and TRBJ2-3, with D possibly TRBD1 on 6 matching bases. The CDR3 covers 15 residues. V lost 6 bases, J lost 0 bases, and 13 bases lay in between. Germline V gene sequence: CDR1 SNHLY, CDR2 FYNNEI. The CDR3 region is CASRGLGASTDTQYF. CDR3 sequence (DNA): TGTGCCAGCAGGGGGCTGGGGGCCAGCACAGATACGCAGTATTTT.

In DNA, the CDR3 is TGTGCCAGCAGTGACAACAGGGGCTACGAGCAGTACTTC. This translates into CASSDNRGYEQYF. The V and J genes are TRBV27 and TRBJ2-7; 7 bases map to TRBD1. The CDR3 consists of 13 residues. J was trimmed by 3 bases and V by 5 bases; bases with no gene match: 4. From germline, CDR1 is MNHEY and CDR2 SMNVEV (reference sequence).

The V call is TRBV9, the J call TRBJ1-3; D unresolved. Per the germline V gene, CDR1 is SGDLS and CDR2 is YYNGEE. Trimming pared 4 bases from V and 4 bases from J, leaving 12 bases between. The CDR3 has 14 amino acids. This CDR3 is CASSRNTGGNTIYF. The CDR3 DNA sequence: TGTGCCAGCAGCAGGAATACGGGGGGAAACACCATATATTTT.

J is TRBJ2-2 and V is TRBV30, with no clear D. V was cut by 1 base and J by 6 bases, with 6 bases left in between. The CDR3 runs 12 residues. The germline V gene encodes CDR1 GTSNPN and CDR2 SVGIG (reference sequence). CDR3 nucleotides: TGTGCCTGGAGTGAGTCGTCCGGGGAGCTGTTTTTT. This gives the protein CAWSESSGELFF.

The chain combines TRBV4-3 with TRBJ1-1; TRBD1 might be the D (6 bases). Trimming stripped 2 bases from V and 4 bases from J, with 11 bases between. There are 14 residues in the CDR3. The germline CDR1 and CDR2 sequences are LGHNA and YSLEER. CDR3 residues: CASSQREGGTEAFF. In DNA, the CDR3 is TGCGCCAGCAGCCAACGGGAAGGGGGCACTGAAGCTTTCTTT.

The CDR3 nucleotides read TGTGCCAGCCTCGTACAGGCTTCTGGAAACACCATATATTTT. Its protein product is CASLVQASGNTIYF. The gene calls are TRBV2 and TRBJ1-3; D may be TRBD1 (5 bases). Germline-derived CDR1 and CDR2 are SNHLY and FYNNEI. V lost 8 bases and J 1 base, leaving 12 bases between the germline ends. The CDR3 has 14 residues.

This clone was recorded only once. The V and J genes are TRBV28 and TRBJ2-4; maybe TRBD2 (6 bases). Germline V gives CDR1 MDHEN, CDR2 SYDVKM. V was pared by 1 base and J by 2 bases, with 15 bases between. This CDR3 comprises 17 residues. The CDR3: CASSLSKSRGPKNIQYF. Written as DNA, the CDR3 is TGTGCCAGCAGTTTATCCAAGTCGCGGGGTCCCAAAAACATTCAGTACTTC.

Note on this clone: This may be a read error, as it is one base from a much larger clone. The V and J genes are TRBV11-2 and TRBJ2-5; D uncertain. This CDR3 is 11 amino acids long. Trimming removed 1 base at V and 5 bases at J, with 2 bases between. From germline, CDR1 is SGHAT and CDR2 FQNNGV. CDR3 region: CASSLVETQYF. The DNA for the CDR3 is TGTGCCAGCAGCTTAGTGGAGACCCAGTACTTC.

This clone was observed a single time. The chain employs TRBV5-5 and TRBJ2-7; 7 bases match TRBD2. Germline-derived CDR1 and CDR2 are SGHKS and YYEKEE (reference sequence). The length of the CDR3 is 11 residues. The V and J ends lost 5 bases and 7 bases, in that order; junction bases with no gene match: 3. CDR3 in amino acids: CASRAGGEQYF. The CDR3 DNA is TGTGCCAGCAGGGCCGGGGGGGAGCAGTACTTC.

The chain employs TRBV7-2 and TRBJ2-3; 8 nucleotides align to TRBD2. After removal of 0 bases from V and 2 bases from J, the junction contained 4 bases not matched to a gene. There are 16 residues in the CDR3. Germline V lookup: CDR1 SGHTA, CDR2 FQGNSA. The CDR3 DNA reads TGTGCCAGCAGCTTAGCCGGCGGGGGGAACACAGATACGCAGTATTTT. Protein sequence: CASSLAGGGNTDTQYF.

The rearrangement links TRBV7-2 to TRBJ2-7; weak D call: TRBD1 (5 bases). Trimming took 1 base from V and 3 from J, leaving 7 bases between them. The CDR3 length is 13 residues. The germline V gene encodes CDR1 SGHTA and CDR2 FQGNSA. In nucleotides, the CDR3 is TGTGCCAGCAGCTTAGGACAGTACTACGAGCAGTACGTC. The encoded protein is CASSLGQYYEQYV.

The chain recombines TRBV19 with TRBJ2-5; maybe TRBD1 (6 bases). Germline V gives CDR1 LNHDA, CDR2 SQIVND (reference sequence). Trimming stripped 4 bases from V and 3 bases from J, with 9 bases between. The CDR3 sequence is 13 residues long. CDR3 loop: CASSKYREETQYF. Written as DNA, the CDR3 is TGTGCCAGTAGTAAGTACAGGGAAGAGACCCAGTACTTC.

The gene calls are TRBV10-2 and TRBJ1-5; TRBD1 agrees at 8 bases. Losses at the gene ends were 10 bases for V and 5 bases for J; bases not matched to a gene: 10. The CDR3 contains 14 residues. Germline loops: CDR1 WSHSY, CDR2 SAAADI. Here the CDR3 reads CATSDRVGDQPQHF. DNA of the CDR3: TGCGCCACTTCGGACAGGGTCGGGGATCAGCCCCAGCATTTT.

This clone showed up just a few times. The chain links TRBV28 to TRBJ1-2, with D possibly matching TRBD1 (5 bases). The germline V gene has CDR1 MDHEN and CDR2 SYDVKM. The CDR3 totals 15 residues. V lost 6 bases to trimming and J lost 4 bases, with 18 bases between them. As DNA, the CDR3 is TGTGCCAGCAGCCCCGGGACCTCGACCGTCTATGGCTACACCTTC. It encodes CASSPGTSTVYGYTF.

A few counts support this clone. The CDR3 DNA reads as TGTGCCAGCAGCGCCGGGTCAGTGGGAGAAGAGACCCAGTACTTC. It translates to CASSAGSVGEETQYF. V and J are TRBV7-2 and TRBJ2-5; D perhaps matches TRBD2 (5 bases). The germline gives CDR1 SGHTA, CDR2 FQGNSA. The V gene lost 5 bases and the J gene lost 3 bases, with 16 bases spanning the gap. CDR3 length: 15 residues.

The chain is built from TRBV6-1 and TRBJ2-2; 8 bases are a match to TRBD2. CDR3 length: 15 residues. CDR1 and CDR2 (germline): MNHNS, SASEGT. Losses at the gene ends were 6 bases for V and 6 bases for J; bases not matched to a gene: 9. CDR3 sequence reads: CASRPGGGVSGELFF. The CDR3 DNA reads as TGTGCCAGCAGACCCGGGGGGGGAGTGTCCGGGGAGCTGTTTTTT.

V gene TRBV7-9 combines with J gene TRBJ1-3, with TRBD1 as a possible D gene (5 bases). Looked up from germline, CDR1 is SEHNR and CDR2 is FQNEAQ (reference sequence). The CDR3 is made up of 15 amino acids. The germline V and J ends were trimmed by 5 bases and 1 base, with 12 bases remaining between them. The CDR3: CASSHDRASGNTIYF. In DNA, the CDR3 is TGTGCCAGCAGCCATGACAGAGCTTCTGGAAACACCATATATTTT.

This rearrangement joins TRBV28 to TRBJ2-3; D is unresolved. The CDR3 sequence is 12 residues long. Germline CDR1 is MDHEN and CDR2 is SYDVKM. Trimming cost V 7 bases and J 2 bases, with 7 bases left between them. The CDR3 DNA sequence: TGTGCCAGCACAAGGGACACAGATACGCAGTATTTT. Translating it yields CASTRDTDTQYF.

The chain carries TRBV19 and TRBJ1-6; TRBD1 agrees at 7 bases. This CDR3 comprises 14 residues. The V gene end was trimmed by 8 bases and the J gene end by 3 bases; junction bases not matched to a gene: 4. Germline V lookup: CDR1 LNHDA, CDR2 SQIVND (reference sequence). Here the CDR3 DNA reads TGTGCCAGTGGACAGGAAAACTATAATTCACCCCTCCACTTT. It encodes CASGQENYNSPLHF.

The rearrangement links TRBV9 to TRBJ2-2; TRBD1 matches at 9 bases. This CDR3 has 15 residues. The germline V gene encodes CDR1 SGDLS and CDR2 YYNGEE. Trimming at V came to 4 bases and at J to 8 bases, leaving 9 bases not matched to a gene. The chain's CDR3 is CASSTTWTGVGELFF. The CDR3 DNA is TGTGCCAGCAGCACAACGTGGACAGGGGTGGGGGAGCTGTTTTTT.

The CDR3 here is CASSPTGGRMETQYF. For the CDR3, the DNA is TGTGCCAGCAGCCCTACCGGGGGCCGTATGGAGACCCAGTACTTC. This chain links TRBV9 with TRBJ2-5; D tentatively reads TRBD1 or TRBD2 (6 bases each). This CDR3 is built from 15 residues. Per the germline V gene, CDR1 is SGDLS and CDR2 is YYNGEE. V was shortened by 4 bases and J by 5 bases, with 18 bases between the two germline ends.

This clone was counted a few times. The chain links TRBV5-4 to TRBJ2-7, with D tentatively TRBD2 (5 bases). This CDR3 contains 12 residues. Trimming removed 1 base at V and 5 bases at J, with 7 bases between. CDR1 and CDR2 (germline): SGHNT, YYREEE (reference sequence). The CDR3 nucleotides read TGTGCCAGCAGCTTGACAGCGGACGAGCAGTACTTC. This codes for CASSLTADEQYF.

This chain uses TRBV20-1 with TRBJ2-5; D remains ambiguous. With 5 bases removed from V and 4 bases from J, the gap between germline ends came to 5 bases. CDR1 is DFQATT and CDR2 is SNEGSKA in the germline V gene (reference sequence). This CDR3 has 10 amino acids. CDR3 in DNA: TGCAGTGCTTGGCGAGAGACCCAGTACTTC. Translated, it gives CSAWRETQYF.